The present T cell receptor beta chain was sequenced within a study of T cell responses to AZD1222 COVID-19 vaccine (dated by TCRdb to the early 2020s). About the investigation overall: A total of approximately 240 trial participants underwent TCR sequencing, of whom approximately 210 received two doses of AZD1222 and approximately 25 received two doses of the MenACWY control vaccine. Enrollment into the trials was organized by age into subgroups of 18-55, 56-69 and 70-plus years, and those subgroups contained approximately 160, 26 and 62 TCR-sequenced participants, respectively.

The time point label, as the study defines it: baseline before first vaccination. The intended sense of this specimen's treatment or condition label: meningococcal conjugate vaccine given as trial control. Vaccinee samples were obtained from the UK trials COV001 and COV002, which included a single-blind randomized controlled phase 2/3 trial of AZD1222 (ChAdOx1 nCoV-19) in healthy adults. For TCRbeta chain sequencing, PBMC samples were collected from trial participants at day 0 and at day 28 after the second dose. The CDR3 regions of human TCRbeta chains were subjected to immunosequencing. The study's own analysis went as follows. Repertoire TCRs were matched against a reference library of SARS-CoV-2-specific TCRs generated with the MIRA antigen-specificity platform. Breadth meant the fraction of unique TCRs that were SARS-CoV-2-associated, whereas depth meant the fraction of total T cells that were SARS-CoV-2-associated. Using the MIRA data, every spike-specific TCR was mapped to the spike region that the TCR reacted to and assigned to either a CD4 or a CD8 class. Log10-transformed breadth and depth values were compared by one-way ANOVA with Sidak's multiple comparisons tests. TCRdb re-hosts the immuneACCESS table, in-frame sequences only. Its copies lack some clones; in the studies checked, an unresolved V gene accounts for under half of them, and the cause for the rest is not known. V, J and clone size derive from that table, while D and trimming were established from the DNA sequence. The sample contains about 120,000 clones, approximately 83% of them found a single time. The top ten clonotypes cover roughly 3.9% of the sample.

The CDR3 measures 13 amino acids from cysteine to phenylalanine. The kept DNA is CDR3 alone, 39 bases in frame from the first base. Reading the germline V gene (reference sequence) gives CDR1 MNHEY and CDR2 SMNVEV. Between the V and J ends, shortened by 4 bases and 4 bases respectively, the junction contains 8 bases. Overall study results and their limits: Spike-specific TCR breadth and depth rose significantly after two AZD1222 doses compared with day 0 and with MenACWY recipients. Vaccine-associated CD4 TCRs spanned the whole spike protein, with dominant responses in regions 160-218 and 743-854. The 56-69-year group was small, and its depth increase did not reach significance, likely because of low power. Because no day 14 peak-response samples were available, the repertoires could be characterized only after the peak T cell response. Participants were mostly white British, with more females than males. The authors suggested clonal diversity may have been underestimated. Conclusions about previously exposed vaccinees were limited because only a handful of AZD1222 recipients were SARS-CoV-2 seropositive at baseline. Reportedly, close to half of the unique spike-specific TCRs recognized epitopes lying outside the regions that are mutated in the B.1.351 and B.1.1.7 variants.

A note on this clone: Its antigen target is currently unknown. Per-base qualities were not stored, and no clone one base away is much larger.

This TCR derives from an adult in good health. The V gene is TRBV27 and the J gene is TRBJ1-3; there is no confident call for the D gene. The sample in question was peripheral blood, obtained on day 0 of MenACWY control vaccination. For the CDR3, the sequence is CASSSSRGNTIYF. The DNA sequence follows: TGTGCCAGCAGTTCCTCAAGGGGAAACACCATATATTTT.